Below, 19 T cell receptor beta chains from the same sample are listed, as sequenced in a study of graft-versus-host responses after intestinal transplantation. Clones were sequenced by immunoSEQ multiplex PCR, and TCRdb holds only the in-frame ones, with some missing. The profile shows about 25,000 clones, over 90% of them singletons. This specimen consisted of PBMCs, obtained 18 days after transplant. The receptors shown here come from a human patient who received an intestinal transplant, so some T cells may come from the graft donor.

The CDR3 spells CAIKGGNEQFF. The CDR3 nucleotides are TGTGCCATCAAGGGGGGGAATGAGCAGTTCTTC. This chain joins TRBV30 and TRBJ2-1, with D maybe TRBD2 (7 bases). Looked up from germline, CDR1 is GTSNPN and CDR2 is SVGIG (reference sequence). Trimming took 8 bases from V and 7 from J, leaving 12 bases between them. The CDR3 is made up of 11 amino acids.

The V call is TRBV6-5, the J call TRBJ1-2; D remains ambiguous. The length of the CDR3 is 15 residues. Germline lookup yields CDR1 MNHEY and CDR2 SVGAGI. V gave up 0 bases and J gave up 0 bases, with 8 bases separating them. In nucleotides, the CDR3 is TGTGCCAGCAGTTACTCGACCAGATCTAACTATGGCTACACCTTC. As protein: CASSYSTRSNYGYTF.

This chain connects TRBV28 to TRBJ1-5; D gene uncertain. Trimming took off 1 base at V and 1 base at J, with 5 bases between the two ends. The CDR3 runs 14 residues. Germline V lookup: CDR1 MDHEN, CDR2 SYDVKM. The CDR3 DNA is TGTGCCAGCAGTTTATTGGGGAGCAATCAGCCCCAGCATTTT. Amino acids: CASSLLGSNQPQHF.

This chain links TRBV10-1 with TRBJ2-7; D is unresolved. Trimming left V 6 bases short and J 1 base short, with 7 bases between. The germline CDR1 and CDR2 sequences are WNHNN and SYGVQD (reference sequence). CDR3 length: 12 residues. The CDR3 here is CASSMGSYEQYF. CDR3 DNA sequence: TGCGCCAGCAGCATGGGATCCTACGAGCAGTACTTC.

The chain carries TRBV5-1 and TRBJ1-2, with unresolved D. The CDR3 has 15 residues. Trimming pared 2 bases from V and 7 bases from J, leaving 18 bases between. Germline V gene lookup returns CDR1 SGHRS and CDR2 YFSETQ. CDR3 in DNA: TGCGCCAGCAGCTTATCTGGCGGTGTCCCGTTTGGCTACACCTTC. Protein product: CASSLSGGVPFGYTF.

The genes are TRBV7-2 and TRBJ2-7; no reliable D call. The CDR3 runs to 12 residues. V shed 4 bases and J shed 6 bases, with 10 bases lying between them. CDR1 SGHTA and CDR2 FQGNSA come from the germline V gene. The CDR3 region is CASSSPSLEQYF. The CDR3 DNA sequence: TGTGCCAGCAGCTCCCCCTCCCTCGAGCAGTACTTC.

The chain recombines TRBV11-2 with TRBJ1-1; no clear D. CDR3 length equals 15 residues. Trimming took 3 bases from V and 0 from J, leaving 11 bases between them. Per the germline V gene, CDR1 is SGHAT and CDR2 is FQNNGV. CDR3 nucleotide sequence: TGTGCCAGCAGCTTGGGCCTCAGTATGAACACTGAAGCTTTCTTT. Its translation is CASSLGLSMNTEAFF.

The chain carries TRBV11-2 and TRBJ2-1; 9 nucleotides align to TRBD2. J gave up 8 bases and V 0 bases, and 5 bases lay outside the gene matches. The CDR3 covers 15 residues. Germline V gene lookup returns CDR1 SGHAT and CDR2 FQNNGV. CDR3 nucleotides: TGTGCCAGCAGCTTAGATACGACTAGCGGTTATGAGCAGTTCTTC. This gives the protein CASSLDTTSGYEQFF.

CDR3 nucleotides: TGTGCCAGCAGCTTGGTCGGGGAAACGGGCAATCAGCCCCAGCATTTT. This codes for CASSLVGETGNQPQHF. This chain links TRBV5-4 with TRBJ1-5; D gene uncertain. Germline lookup yields CDR1 SGHNT and CDR2 YYREEE (reference sequence). V lost 0 bases to trimming and J lost 2 bases, with 12 bases between them. The CDR3 consists of 16 residues.

This chain links TRBV19 with TRBJ1-5, with 7 bases lining up with TRBD1. After removal of 3 bases from V and 4 bases from J, the junction contained 6 bases not matched to a gene. The CDR3 consists of 15 residues. Germline V lookup: CDR1 LNHDA, CDR2 SQIVND (reference sequence). The CDR3 DNA sequence: TGTGCCAGTAGTATTGATTCAGGGGGGAATCAGCCCCAGCATTTT. Translation: CASSIDSGGNQPQHF.

This sequence joins TRBV6-6 and TRBJ2-1, with 10 bases fitting TRBD2. The CDR3 runs 13 residues. CDR1 is MNHNY and CDR2 is SVGAGI in the germline V gene (reference sequence). V lost 8 bases to trimming and J lost 7 bases; unmatched junction nucleotides: 5. CDR3 in DNA: TGTGCCAGCCGCCTAGCGGGGGTGAATGAGCAGTTCTTC. Translation gives CASRLAGVNEQFF.

This clone was seen a single time. CDR3 in amino acids: CASSVATAGGNTDTQYF. The DNA for the CDR3 is TGTGCCAGCAGCGTAGCTACGGCGGGGGGGAACACAGATACGCAGTATTTT. The rearrangement uses TRBV9 and TRBJ2-3, with TRBD2 matching over 9 bases. The CDR3 loop spans 17 amino acids. V shed 0 bases and J 2 bases; nucleotides not matched to a gene: 7. The germline V gene encodes CDR1 SGDLS and CDR2 YYNGEE.

V and J are TRBV7-2 and TRBJ2-3; a weak D match, TRBD1 (5 bases). The germline V gene encodes CDR1 SGHTA and CDR2 FQGNSA. The CDR3 loop spans 13 amino acids. V lost 4 bases to trimming and J lost 3 bases, with 8 bases between them. This chain's CDR3 is CASSSTGTDTQYF. The CDR3 region has the DNA TGTGCCAGCAGCTCCACAGGAACAGATACGCAGTATTTT. The whole variable domain, remainder taken from reference TRBV7-2 and TRBJ2-3, is GAGVSQSPSNKVTEKGKDVELRCDPISGHTALYWYRQSLGQGLEFLIYFQGNSAPDKSGLPSDRFSAERTGGSVSTLTIQRTQQEDSAVYLCASSSTGTDTQYFGPGTRLTVL.

This clone was detected only once. J is TRBJ2-1 and V is TRBV11-2, with 10 bases lining up with TRBD1. From germline, CDR1 is SGHAT and CDR2 FQNNGV. CDR3 length equals 17 residues. The V segment lost 0 bases and the J segment 9 bases; nucleotides outside the gene matches: 11. The CDR3 region is CASSLEQFGQGVGEQFF. CDR3 coding DNA: TGTGCCAGCAGCTTAGAACAGTTTGGACAGGGGGTTGGTGAGCAGTTCTTC.

This clone was observed once. The chain carries TRBV2 and TRBJ2-5; D tentatively reads TRBD1 or TRBD2 (6 bases each). The CDR3 loop spans 11 amino acids. Germline CDR1 reads SNHLY; CDR2 reads FYNNEI. Trimming took off 6 bases at V and 5 bases at J, with 7 bases between the two ends. The CDR3 DNA reads TGTGCCAGCAGAGGGGGGGAGACCCAGTACTTC. Protein: CASRGGETQYF.

The genes are TRBV19 and TRBJ2-1, with TRBD2 matching 11 bases. CDR3 size: 17 residues. The germline V gene has CDR1 LNHDA and CDR2 SQIVND (reference sequence). V was clipped by 1 base and J by 2 bases; unmatched bases: 4. The CDR3 coding sequence is TGTGCCAGTAGTATAGCCTTAGCGGGGGGGCCCTACAATGAGCAGTTCTTC. Amino acid sequence: CASSIALAGGPYNEQFF.

This rearrangement joins TRBV9 to TRBJ1-2; TRBD1 aligns across 9 bases. After removal of 4 bases from V and 2 bases from J, the junction contained 18 bases not matched to a gene. The CDR3 is 19 amino acids. Germline V lookup: CDR1 SGDLS, CDR2 YYNGEE. The DNA of the CDR3 is TGTGCCAGCAGCTCTCACACATCGCCATTGGGGACAGGGAACTATGGCTACACCTTC. Translation: CASSSHTSPLGTGNYGYTF.

V gene TRBV5-6 combines with J gene TRBJ2-2; tentatively, D is TRBD2 (7 bases). V was trimmed by 4 bases and J by 6 bases, leaving 13 bases between them. There are 14 residues in the CDR3. The V gene's germline CDR1 is SGHDT and CDR2 YYEEEE. CDR3 in amino acids: CASSEGGLAGELFF. The DNA for the CDR3 is TGTGCCAGCAGCGAGGGGGGGTTAGCCGGGGAGCTGTTTTTT. The full variable domain, with the rest looked up from reference TRBV5-6 and TRBJ2-2, is DAGVTQSPTHLIKTRGQQVTLRCSPKSGHDTVSWYQQALGQGPQFIFQYYEEEERQRGNFPDRFSGHQFPNYSSELNVNALLLGDSALYLCASSEGGLAGELFFGEGSRLTVL.

The chain recombines TRBV6-5 with TRBJ2-7; tentative D call: TRBD2 (6 bases). Germline V CDR1 and CDR2: MNHEY, SVGAGI. The CDR3 has 12 residues. Between the trimmed V and J ends, which lost 6 bases and 6 bases, there was a span of 12 bases. CDR3 DNA sequence: TGTGCCAGCAGCCAAGGAGGGGCCGAGCAGTACTTC. Protein sequence: CASSQGGAEQYF.